This T cell receptor (beta chain) was sequenced in a study of blood T cells in healthy people across ages. Notes on the study in general: Naive T cell percentage strongly correlated with TCR beta diversity.

Combining a sample-barcoded 5' primer with a J-beta primer mix, a second PCR ran for roughly 6 to 12 cycles. TCRdb itself ran the 5' RACE reads through MiXCR, one entry per CDR3 protein. The sample lists around 990,000 distinct CDR3 sequences; around 27% were seen once. Per germline, CDR1 SGHVS and CDR2 FNYEAQ. The V end was cut by 1 base, the J end by 2 bases, with 9 bases between. There are 14 residues in the CDR3. This clonotype came up a few times. Antigen specificity is unknown. In addition, the sample was reused for a study of T cells of mothers and their children. That source notes: Slightly higher but non-significant overlap marked related mother-child pairs versus unrelated pairs.

The specimen sequenced was blood. This rearrangement joins TRBV7-6 to TRBJ2-7; D gene unclear. This TCR derives from a girl aged 2 to 10 in good health. DNA for the CDR3: TGTGCCAGCAGCTTAGAGGGTGCGGCCTACGAGCAGTACTTC. It encodes CASSLEGAAYEQYF.